These T cell receptor beta chains were read from a single sample in a study of blood T cell repertoires in COVID-19. Assay used: immunoSEQ multiplex PCR; TCRdb lists only in-frame clones, some missing. The table shows 95,000 to 150,000 clones, with about four fifths occurring only once. The sample comprised peripheral blood. The receptors here all came from a man in his sixties with acute or convalescent COVID-19. The CDR3 runs from the conserved cysteine through the conserved F or W. The D gene is left open where the match is weak. Clone size, where shown, is once, few, many, or a class for clones that have expanded.

CDR3nt	CDR3aa	j_gene	v_gene	abundance	d_gene
TGTGCCAGCAGCTTGGGACAGAACTATGGCTACACCTTC	CASSLGQNYGYTF	TRBJ1-2	TRBV7-9	-	TRBD1
TGTGCCAGCAGTGTCCAGGGGGACGGCAATCAGCCCCAGCATTTT	CASSVQGDGNQPQHF	TRBJ1-5	TRBV2	-	TRBD1
TGTGCCAGCAGCTTGGGCGGCTACACAGATACGCAGTATTTT	CASSLGGYTDTQYF	TRBJ2-3	TRBV5-4	-	-
TGTGCCAGCAGTTCCAGTGGAGGCACTGAAGCTTTCTTT	CASSSSGGTEAFF	TRBJ1-1	TRBV25-1	-	-
TGCGCCAGCAGCTTAACGGCCCGGGGAACCTACAATGAGCAGTTCTTC	CASSLTARGTYNEQFF	TRBJ2-1	TRBV5-1	few	-
TGCAGTGCTCCATTAGAGACCCAGTACTTC	CSAPLETQYF	TRBJ2-5	TRBV20-1	-	-
TGTGCCAGCAGTTCCGATGTGCGGGGGACTTATGGCTACACCTTC	CASSSDVRGTYGYTF	TRBJ1-2	TRBV28	-	-
TGTGCCAGCAGTCGAATCTTGAGCTCTGGAAACACCATATATTTT	CASSRILSSGNTIYF	TRBJ1-3	TRBV7-2	-	-
TGTGCCAGCAGTTTAGGTGGTAGCGGGAGACAAGAGACCCAGTACTTC	CASSLGGSGRQETQYF	TRBJ2-5	TRBV27	-	TRBD2
TGTGCCAGCAGCCCGCTAGCGGGAGGATATACGCAGTATTTT	CASSPLAGGYTQYF	TRBJ2-3	TRBV3-1/TRBV3-2	-	TRBD2
TGTGCCAGCAGTGAAGGGACAGGGGGCGTAAACGAGCAGTACTTC	CASSEGTGGVNEQYF	TRBJ2-7	TRBV6-1	-	TRBD1
TGCAGCGTTGACATAGGGGCCGATACGCAGTATTTT	CSVDIGADTQYF	TRBJ2-3	TRBV29-1	-	-
TGTGCCAGCAGTCAACAGGGATCTAACTATGGCTACACCTTC	CASSQQGSNYGYTF	TRBJ1-2	TRBV6-5	-	-
TGTGCCAGCAGCGTAGCGGGGGACGGAACCTACAATGAGCAGTTCTTC	CASSVAGDGTYNEQFF	TRBJ2-1	TRBV9	-	-
TGTGCCAGCAGCTTGAGGAACAGTCCCGGGCAGTACTTC	CASSLRNSPGQYF	TRBJ2-7	TRBV5-4	-	-
TGTGCCAGCAGCTTATCACTCACCGGGGATGAGCAGTTCTTC	CASSLSLTGDEQFF	TRBJ2-1	TRBV11-2	-	-
TGTGCCAGCAGCGCAGCACAGGGTTCGTACTATGGCTACACCTTC	CASSAAQGSYYGYTF	TRBJ1-2	TRBV9	-	-
TGTGCCAGCAGCTTAGAGGGGGTCGGGGAGCTGTTTTTT	CASSLEGVGELFF	TRBJ2-2	TRBV7-2	-	-